These 31 T cell receptor beta chains originate from one sample sequenced in a study of T cell clonality in common variable immunodeficiency. TCRdb keeps only in-frame clones here, not all; method: immunoSEQ multiplex PCR. Altogether around 55,000 clones were found in the sample, and no singletons occur. The source material was peripheral blood mononuclear cells. These receptors all come from a person aged 18-70 years in good health.

This clone has a count of ten or more. The DNA ends 3 residues before the CDR3 does, and the rest of the CDR3 is filled in from the germline J gene. The chain employs TRBV20-1 and TRBJ2-1, with 13 bases fitting TRBD2. Trimming at V came to 0 bases and at J to 8 bases, leaving 7 bases not matched to a gene. This CDR3 comprises 16 residues. Germline values: CDR1 DFQATT, CDR2 SNEGSKA (reference sequence). The CDR3 protein is CSARDWTSGRVYEQFF. The DNA read from the CDR3 is TGCAGTGCTAGAGACTGGACTAGCGGGAGAGTCTATGAG.

Ten or more counts support this clone. The read is 3 residues too short to cover the CDR3 end, so that end is filled in from the germline J gene. J is TRBJ2-2 and V is TRBV2; D is possibly TRBD2 (5 bases). Germline V gene sequence: CDR1 SNHLY, CDR2 FYNNEI. The CDR3 consists of 13 residues. Trimming stripped 10 bases from V and 7 bases from J, with 16 bases between. The CDR3 bases that were read are TGTGCCACCCGGCCGGGGATGGGCGGGGAG. Amino acid sequence: CATRPGMGGE. The whole CDR3 protein is CATRPGMGGELFF.

This clone has ten or more counts. The CDR3 extends 3 residues past the end of the read, so its final part is completed from the germline J gene. The chain is built from TRBV10-3 and TRBJ1-1, with D perhaps TRBD1 (6 bases). In germline, CDR1 is ENHRY, CDR2 SYGVKD. V gave up 2 bases and J gave up 6 bases, with 16 bases separating them. This CDR3 has 15 residues. CDR3 DNA, as far as it was read: TGTGCCATCAGTGAGAGTACAGGGAGGCGCGCTGAA. This sequence encodes CAISESTGRRAE. The whole CDR3 sequence reads CAISESTGRRAEAFF.

This clone was counted at least ten times. With the read ending 3 residues before the CDR3 end, the germline J gene is used to fill in that end. This chain joins TRBV5-6 and TRBJ1-1, with D uncertain. Trimming removed 2 bases from V and 1 base from J, with 9 bases in between. This CDR3 contains 14 residues. CDR1 and CDR2 from the germline V gene are SGHDT and YYEEEE. The CDR3 protein is CASSFSTGNTEAFF. CDR3 DNA (partial): TGTGCCAGCAGCTTTTCTACTGGGAACACTGAA. Full variable domain (remainder filled in from reference TRBV5-6 and TRBJ1-1): DAGVTQSPTHLIKTRGQQVTLRCSPKSGHDTVSWYQQALGQGPQFIFQYYEEEERQRGNFPDRFSGHQFPNYSSELNVNALLLGDSALYLCASSFSTGNTEAFFGQGTRLTVV.

This clone was seen at least ten times. The read gets to within 3 residues of the CDR3 end, and the germline J gene fills in the rest. V and J are TRBV29-1 and TRBJ2-3; tentative D call: TRBD2 (5 bases). CDR3 length: 12 amino acids. CDR1 SQVTM and CDR2 ANQGSEA come from the germline V gene. The CDR3 spells CSVELALGTQYF. The covered CDR3 bases are TGCAGCGTTGAGCTAGCCCTGGGCACG.

This clone was counted many times. The read stops 3 residues short of the end of the CDR3; the missing end is completed from the germline J gene. The genes are TRBV18 and TRBJ2-1; tentative D call: TRBD2 (7 bases). V lost 4 bases and J lost 6, with 13 bases in between. The CDR3 length is 14 residues. CDR1 is KGHSH and CDR2 is LQKENI in the germline V gene. This chain's CDR3 is CASSRGGTTNEQFF. CDR3 DNA (partial): TGTGCCAGCTCACGGGGGGGGACAACCAATGAG. The variable domain in full, with the rest retrieved from reference TRBV18 and TRBJ2-1, is NAGVMQNPRHLVRRRGQEARLRCSPMKGHSHVYWYRQLPEEGLKFMVYLQKENIIDESGMPKERFSAEFPKEGPSILRIQQVVRGDSAAYFCASSRGGTTNEQFFGPGTRLTVL.

This clone was seen only a few times. The DNA read from the CDR3 is TGCAGCGTTGATCCTCTGGGACTAGCGGGTTACAATGAC. Amino acids: CSVDPLGLAGYND. The CDR3 reads in full as CSVDPLGLAGYNDYTF. The gene calls are TRBV29-1 and TRBJ1-2; D is possibly TRBD1 (5 bases). The read is 3 residues too short to cover the CDR3 end, so that end is filled in from the germline J gene. The CDR3 spans 16 residues. The V gene's germline CDR1 is SQVTM and CDR2 ANQGSEA.

There are many counts of this clone. The CDR3 bases that were read are TGTGCCAGCAGTTTTTCTTTTTCCTATGGC. Translated, it gives CASSFSFSYG. The entire CDR3 protein reads CASSFSFSYGYTF. The chain uses TRBV27 and TRBJ1-2; no definite D call. Sequencing ends 3 residues short of the CDR3 end; the germline J gene provides the rest. Germline V gives CDR1 MNHEY, CDR2 SMNVEV (reference sequence). V shed 3 bases and J shed 4 bases, with 9 bases lying between them. CDR3 size: 13 residues.

This clone has at least ten counts. The missing CDR3 end, 3 residues past where the read stops, is filled in from the germline J gene. The chain joins TRBV6-1 to TRBJ1-1, with D possibly TRBD1 on 6 matching bases. The CDR3 covers 14 residues. Trimming left V 4 bases short and J 3 bases short, with 12 bases between. Germline assignment: CDR1 MNHNS and CDR2 SASEGT. The part of the CDR3 DNA that was read is TGTGCCAGCAGTGTGGAGAGACAGGACACTGAA. Encoded protein: CASSVERQDTE. The CDR3 in its entirety is CASSVERQDTEAFF.

This clone has a count of ten or more. The read ends 3 residues early relative to the CDR3; the germline J gene fills the gap. The chain recombines TRBV19 with TRBJ2-2, with TRBD2 identical over 7 bases. Germline loops: CDR1 LNHDA, CDR2 SQIVND (reference sequence). The CDR3 is 14 residues long. V dropped 5 bases and J dropped 7; count of bases not matched to a gene: 7. CDR3 in amino acids: CASSRGGLNGELFF. CDR3 DNA, as far as it was read: TGTGCCAGTAGTCGGGGAGGGCTCAACGGGGAG.

This clone was observed at least ten times. The read stops 3 residues short of the end of the CDR3; the missing end is completed from the germline J gene. The J gene is TRBJ2-1, the V gene TRBV5-1; D possibly corresponds to TRBD2 (5 bases). This CDR3 has 16 amino acids. The germline CDR1 and CDR2 sequences are SGHRS and YFSETQ. V shed 4 bases and J shed 0 bases, with 14 bases lying between them. CDR3 sequence: CASSRYGETSYNEQFF. The CDR3 bases that were read are TGCGCCAGCAGCCGTTACGGGGAAACCTCCTACAATGAG.

This clone was observed at least ten times. The read halts 3 residues ahead of the CDR3 end, with the missing end drawn from the germline J gene. The rearrangement links TRBV30 to TRBJ2-7, with D tentatively TRBD2 (5 bases). The germline V and J ends were trimmed by 1 base and 6 bases, with 10 bases remaining between them. Germline CDR1 is GTSNPN and CDR2 is SVGIG (reference sequence). The CDR3 spans 12 residues. CDR3 sequence reads: CAWSGLAGEQYF. The sequenced part of the CDR3 DNA is TGTGCCTGGAGTGGCCTAGCTGGCGAG.

Worth noting for this clone: The read is 3 residues too short to cover the CDR3 end, so that end is filled in from the germline J gene. The genes are TRBV20-1 and TRBJ1-2; D is perhaps TRBD1 (5 bases). Germline loops: CDR1 DFQATT, CDR2 SNEGSKA (reference sequence). The CDR3 has 14 amino acids. CDR3 DNA, as far as it was read: TGCAGTGCCCAGTCTAGCGGGGGTCGGAATGAC. Protein sequence: CSAQSSGGRND. The whole CDR3 sequence is CSAQSSGGRNDYTF.

This clone was picked up a small number of times. The read falls 3 residues short of the CDR3 end, and the missing part is taken from the germline J gene. The chain has TRBV7-7 and TRBJ2-7; possible D gene TRBD2, 7 bases. Germline loops: CDR1 SSHAT, CDR2 FNYEAQ (reference sequence). Trimming left V 0 bases short and J 5 bases short, with 14 bases between. This CDR3 contains 15 residues. CDR3: CASSLAGGPFHEQYF. The covered CDR3 bases are TGTGCCAGCAGCTTAGCGGGGGGGCCGTTCCACGAG.

Ten or more counts support this clone. The read terminates 3 residues before the CDR3 end, so the remaining end is supplied by the germline J gene. V and J are TRBV29-1 and TRBJ2-7; no firm D call. The CDR3 loop spans 12 amino acids. The V and J ends lost 4 bases and 0 bases respectively, with 7 bases between them. Per the germline V gene, CDR1 is SQVTM and CDR2 is ANQGSEA. The CDR3 loop reads CSVALGSYEQYF. The sequenced part of the CDR3 DNA is TGCAGCGTTGCCCTAGGCTCCTACGAG.

This clone was seen repeatedly, ten times or more. The part of the CDR3 DNA that was read is TGTGCCATCAGGGCCGGGTCGAACACCGGGGAG. Amino acids: CAIRAGSNTGE. The complete CDR3 protein is CAIRAGSNTGELFF. The gene calls are TRBV10-3 and TRBJ2-2; no clear D. The missing CDR3 end, 3 residues past where the read stops, is filled in from the germline J gene. V shed 6 bases and J shed 0 bases, with 8 bases lying between them. Germline-derived CDR1 and CDR2 are ENHRY and SYGVKD. The CDR3 totals 14 residues.

This clone has ten or more counts. The sequence runs out 3 residues before the end of the CDR3; the remainder is reconstructed from the germline J gene. The chain joins TRBV18 to TRBJ1-1; weak D call: TRBD1 (6 bases). Trimming cost V 2 bases and J 0 bases, with 13 bases left between them. The CDR3 totals 16 residues. CDR1 and CDR2 from the germline V gene are KGHSH and LQKENI. CDR3 amino acids: CASSPGGGSMNTEAFF. The DNA read from the CDR3 is TGTGCCAGCTCACCAGGGGGCGGGAGCATGAACACTGAA.

This clone was seen repeatedly, ten times or more. The sequence runs out 3 residues before the end of the CDR3; the remainder is reconstructed from the germline J gene. The chain couples TRBV6-2 or TRBV6-3 to TRBJ1-2, with TRBD1 identical over 7 bases. The CDR3 extends over 15 amino acids. The germline V gene encodes CDR1 MNHEY and CDR2 SVGEGT. J lost 5 bases, V lost 2 bases, and 8 bases had no gene match. The part of the CDR3 DNA that was read is TGTGCCAGCAGTTACCAGGAGGACAGGAGGTATGGC. Protein product: CASSYQEDRRYG. The whole CDR3 is CASSYQEDRRYGYTF.

This clone was found many times. The read halts 3 residues ahead of the CDR3 end, with the missing end drawn from the germline J gene. This sequence joins TRBV20-1 and TRBJ2-2; TRBD2 aligns across 8 bases. Germline-derived CDR1 and CDR2 are DFQATT and SNEGSKA (reference sequence). The CDR3 loop spans 16 amino acids. With 3 bases clipped from V and 4 bases from J, the junction kept 10 bases outside the gene matches. CDR3 DNA (partial): TGCAGTGCTAGGGGGACTAGAATAGGGGTCACCGGGGAG. Amino acid sequence: CSARGTRIGVTGE. The complete CDR3 sequence is CSARGTRIGVTGELFF.

The sample holds many counts of this clone. The read stops 3 residues short of the end of the CDR3; the missing end is completed from the germline J gene. This chain uses TRBV29-1 with TRBJ2-1; TRBD1 matches at 9 bases. The CDR3 length is 14 residues. Germline trimming cut 2 bases from V and 9 bases from J; bases unmatched to any gene: 8. The germline gives CDR1 SQVTM, CDR2 ANQGSEA. This chain's CDR3 is CSVEKGQGIGEQFF. Incomplete CDR3 DNA: TGCAGCGTTGAAAAGGGACAGGGTATCGGTGAG.

This clone was counted at least ten times. The observed sequence ends 3 residues before the CDR3 terminus, with the missing tail filled in from the germline J gene. The genes are TRBV30 and TRBJ2-7, with TRBD1 matching 9 bases. The germline V gene has CDR1 GTSNPN and CDR2 SVGIG (reference sequence). The CDR3 is 15 amino acids. With 0 bases clipped from V and 2 bases from J, the junction kept 5 bases outside the gene matches. The sequenced part of the CDR3 DNA is TGTGCCTGGAGTGTCATGGGACAGGGAGCCTACGAG. Its translation is CAWSVMGQGAYE. The complete CDR3 reads CAWSVMGQGAYEQYF.

This clone was observed a handful of times. A much larger clone is a single base away; this may be a read error. The read gets to within 3 residues of the CDR3 end, and the germline J gene fills in the rest. This sequence joins TRBV19 and TRBJ1-4, with D possibly TRBD1 on 5 matching bases. The CDR3 spans 19 residues. Germline loops: CDR1 LNHDA, CDR2 SQIVND (reference sequence). Partial CDR3 DNA: TGTGCCAGTAGTTTCCCCCTCGGACTAGCGGAGGCTGGGGCCAACGTA. Translation gives CASSFPLGLAEAGANV. The entire CDR3 sequence reads CASSFPLGLAEAGANVLFF.

This clone was seen many times. The CDR3 end lies 3 residues beyond the end of the read and is filled in from the germline J gene. The chain employs TRBV20-1 and TRBJ1-2; the D is unclear. Germline-derived CDR1 and CDR2 are DFQATT and SNEGSKA (reference sequence). The CDR3 loop spans 13 amino acids. CDR3 region: CSAPPGLTMDYTF. Partial CDR3 DNA: TGCAGTGCTCCCCCGGGGTTAACTATGGAC.

This clone was counted ten times or more. The read ends 3 residues before the CDR3 terminus; that terminus is restored from the germline J gene. This chain links TRBV7-2 with TRBJ2-5; no reliable D call. Germline values: CDR1 SGHTA, CDR2 FQGNSA. This CDR3 is built from 13 residues. Trimming pared 2 bases from V and 3 bases from J, leaving 7 bases between. The DNA read from the CDR3 is TGTGCCAGCAGCTTAATGCCAGAAGAGACC. It codes for CASSLMPEET. The CDR3 in full is CASSLMPEETQYF.

The sample holds many counts of this clone. The CDR3 end falls 3 residues outside the read, so it is completed with the germline J gene. The chain is built from TRBV20-1 and TRBJ1-1, with D perhaps matching TRBD1 (6 bases). The CDR3 is 16 residues long. In germline, CDR1 is DFQATT, CDR2 SNEGSKA (reference sequence). Trimming stripped 6 bases from V and 3 bases from J, with 23 bases between. CDR3 residues: CSALNRDTRGDTEAFF. CDR3 bases read: TGCAGTGCGCTAAACCGGGACACTAGAGGGGACACTGAA.

This clone was picked up many times. The sequenced fragment ends 3 residues before the CDR3 boundary, so the rest is inferred from the germline J gene. The chain carries TRBV9 and TRBJ2-3; weak D call: TRBD2 (6 bases). V was pared by 0 bases and J by 4 bases, with 18 bases between. The CDR3 is 17 amino acids. CDR1 is SGDLS, CDR2 YYNGEE, per germline. CDR3 loop: CASSVGRVGTPSDTQYF. The part of the CDR3 DNA that was read is TGTGCCAGCAGCGTAGGTCGGGTTGGGACTCCTTCAGATACG.

The table lists this clone with many counts. The CDR3 extends 3 residues past the end of the read, so its final part is completed from the germline J gene. This sequence joins TRBV5-1 and TRBJ2-3, with 7 bases that match TRBD1. Germline V gene lookup returns CDR1 SGHRS and CDR2 YFSETQ. Trimming took 9 bases from V and 2 from J; bases not matched to a gene: 6. The CDR3 is 13 residues long. The covered CDR3 bases are TGCGCCACCTCGACAGGGTACACAGATACG. Its protein product is CATSTGYTDT. The entire CDR3 is CATSTGYTDTQYF.

This clone has a count of ten or more. The DNA ends 3 residues before the CDR3 does, and the rest of the CDR3 is filled in from the germline J gene. V is TRBV12-3 or TRBV12-4 and J is TRBJ1-2; 7 bases are shared with TRBD1. V shed 7 bases, J shed 3 bases, and the junction held 8 bases outside the gene matches. This CDR3 spans 14 amino acids. The CDR3 bases that were read are TGTGCCAGCACGGAAAGGGACAGAGACTATGGC. Translation: CASTERDRDYG. The whole CDR3 reads CASTERDRDYGYTF.

This clone was picked up many times. The read falls 3 residues short of the CDR3 end, and the missing part is taken from the germline J gene. The chain combines TRBV11-3 with TRBJ2-1; tentatively, D is TRBD1 (5 bases). Germline V gives CDR1 SGHNT, CDR2 YENEEA. Trimming pared 3 bases from V and 9 bases from J, leaving 6 bases between. The CDR3 consists of 11 residues. CDR3 DNA (partial): TGTGCCAGCAGCTTCGACAGTGAG. This codes for CASSFDSE. The CDR3 as a whole reads CASSFDSEQFF.

Ten or more counts support this clone. The read stops 3 residues short of the end of the CDR3; the missing end is completed from the germline J gene. The V call is TRBV7-3, the J call TRBJ2-1; maybe TRBD1 (6 bases). From germline, CDR1 is SGHTA and CDR2 FQGTGA. The V gene lost 4 bases and the J gene lost 6 bases, with 7 bases spanning the gap. The CDR3 length is 12 residues. The part of the CDR3 DNA that was read is TGTGCCAGCAGCTCACAGGGCAATGAG. Encoded protein: CASSSQGNE. The CDR3 as a whole reads CASSSQGNEQFF.

This clone was seen many times. The read ends 3 residues early relative to the CDR3; the germline J gene fills the gap. The rearrangement links TRBV20-1 to TRBJ1-1; 7 positions agree with TRBD1. The CDR3 sequence is 14 residues long. Germline V gene lookup returns CDR1 DFQATT and CDR2 SNEGSKA (reference sequence). The trim removed 5 bases at V and 2 bases at J, leaving 8 bases unmatched. This CDR3 is CSAPDRVRNTEAFF. CDR3 DNA, as far as it was read: TGCAGTGCTCCAGACAGGGTCCGAAACACTGAA.